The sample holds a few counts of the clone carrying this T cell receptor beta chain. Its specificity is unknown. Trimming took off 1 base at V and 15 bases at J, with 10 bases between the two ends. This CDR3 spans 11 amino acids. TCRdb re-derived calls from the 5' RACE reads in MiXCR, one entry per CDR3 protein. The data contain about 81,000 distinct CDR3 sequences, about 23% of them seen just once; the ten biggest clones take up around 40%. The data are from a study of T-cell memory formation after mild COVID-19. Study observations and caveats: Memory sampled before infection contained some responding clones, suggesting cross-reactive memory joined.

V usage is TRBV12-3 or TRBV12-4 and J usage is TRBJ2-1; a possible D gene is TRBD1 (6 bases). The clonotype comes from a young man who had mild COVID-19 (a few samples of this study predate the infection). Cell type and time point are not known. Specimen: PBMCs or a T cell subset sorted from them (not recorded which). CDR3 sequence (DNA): TGTGCCAGCAGTTTAGGGGTAGGGGGGTTCTTC. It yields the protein CASSLGVGGFF.